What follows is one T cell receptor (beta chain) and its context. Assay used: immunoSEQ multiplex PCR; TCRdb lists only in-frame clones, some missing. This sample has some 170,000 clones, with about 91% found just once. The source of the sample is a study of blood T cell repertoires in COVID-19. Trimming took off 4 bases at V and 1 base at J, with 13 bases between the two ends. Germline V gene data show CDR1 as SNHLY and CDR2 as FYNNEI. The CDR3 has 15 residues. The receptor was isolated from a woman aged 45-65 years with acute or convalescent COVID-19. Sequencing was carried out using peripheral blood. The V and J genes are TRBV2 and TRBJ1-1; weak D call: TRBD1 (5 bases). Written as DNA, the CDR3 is TGTGCCAGCAGTGCTCGGGGGGAAGGGAACACTGAAGCTTTCTTT. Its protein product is CASSARGEGNTEAFF.